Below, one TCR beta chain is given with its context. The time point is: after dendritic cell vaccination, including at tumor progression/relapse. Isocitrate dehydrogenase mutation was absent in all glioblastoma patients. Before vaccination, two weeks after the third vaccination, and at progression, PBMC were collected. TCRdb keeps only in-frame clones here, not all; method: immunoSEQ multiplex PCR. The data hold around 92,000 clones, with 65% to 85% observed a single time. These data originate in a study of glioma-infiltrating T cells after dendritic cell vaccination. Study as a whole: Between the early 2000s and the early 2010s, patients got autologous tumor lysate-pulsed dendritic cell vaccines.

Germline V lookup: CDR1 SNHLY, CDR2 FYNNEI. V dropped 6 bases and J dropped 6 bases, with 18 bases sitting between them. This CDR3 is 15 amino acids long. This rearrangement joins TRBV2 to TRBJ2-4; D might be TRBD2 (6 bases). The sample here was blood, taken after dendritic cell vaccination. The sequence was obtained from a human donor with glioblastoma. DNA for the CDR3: TGTGCCAGCAGCTACCAGGAGGGGTGGTTAAACATTCAGTACTTC. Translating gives CASSYQEGWLNIQYF.